This T cell receptor beta chain was observed in a study of cytomegalovirus exposure and HLA in healthy donors. This CDR3 has 16 amino acids. Germline V gene sequence: CDR1 SGHAT, CDR2 FQDESV (reference sequence). The junction had 8 bases not matched to a gene; V was cut back by 5 bases and J by 2 bases. 13 Jbeta primers and 60 Vbeta primers were used for the PCR. The assay was immunoSEQ multiplex PCR, and TCRdb's table has in-frame clones only and misses some. This table holds approximately 130,000 clones, roughly four fifths found once. As regards this clone: What it binds is unknown.

Study observations and caveats: Accurate prediction of most subjects' HLA-A and HLA-B alleles from TCR beta sequences was reported.

The sequencing sample was made of PBMCs. V gene TRBV11-1 combines with J gene TRBJ1-3, with 8 bases lining up with TRBD1. The TCR comes from a man between 18 and 29 years old in good health and CMV-seronegative. This CDR3 is CASSKGQVLAGNTIYF. The CDR3, as DNA: TGTGCCAGCAGCAAGGGACAGGTCCTCGCTGGAAACACCATATATTTT. The variable domain in full, with the rest retrieved from reference TRBV11-1 and TRBJ1-3, is EAEVAQSPRYKITEKSQAVAFWCDPISGHATLYWYRQILGQGPELLVQFQDESVVDDSQLPKDRFSAERLKGVDSTLKIQPAELGDSAMYLCASSKGQVLAGNTIYFGEGSWLTVV.